This T cell receptor beta chain was captured in a study of tissue T cells after allogeneic stem cell transplantation. With regard to this clone: Its antigen is unknown.

The method was immunoSEQ multiplex PCR; TCRdb's version includes in-frame clones alone and lacks a portion of them. The table lists tens of thousands of clones, around 86% of them singletons, with roughly 3.6% in the top ten. Study-wide results and caveats: Limitations included a small, clinically heterogeneous cohort and limited sampling depth. In patients and mice, blood and spleen missed much of tissue repertoire.

The CDR3 totals 15 residues. Trimming removed 6 bases at V and 2 bases at J, with 17 bases between. Germline CDR1 is MDHEN and CDR2 is SYDVKM. The sequenced sample was blood, obtained before transplantation. This receptor was obtained from a woman aged 18-55 years who later had graft-versus-host disease after an allogeneic stem cell transplant. V is TRBV28 and J is TRBJ2-7; either TRBD1 or TRBD2 may supply D (5 bases each). In DNA form, the CDR3 reads TGTGCCAGCAGCCCGAGGGGATATGAGCCCTACGAGCAGTACTTC. Translation gives CASSPRGYEPYEQYF.